The T cell receptor (beta chain) described here comes from a study of T-cell memory formation after mild COVID-19. General study results and limits: Detection of some responders pre-infection suggested pre-existing cross-reactive memory T cells participated.

This clonotype was observed at least ten times. Its specificity is unknown. Trimming took 0 bases from V and 9 from J; bases not matched to a gene: 10. The germline V gene encodes CDR1 DFQATT and CDR2 SNEGSKA (reference sequence). The CDR3 totals 16 residues. TCRdb independently ran MiXCR on the 5' RACE reads; one entry per CDR3 protein. In the table there are 35,000 to 45,000 distinct CDR3 sequences, roughly 8% of which are singletons. The TCR originated in a man aged 18 to 35 who had mild COVID-19 (a few samples of this study predate the infection). Cell type and time point are not known. The V call is TRBV20-1, the J call TRBJ2-1; 11 nucleotides align to TRBD2. What was sequenced was PBMCs or a T cell subset sorted from them (not recorded which). The CDR3: CSARDSGSGGAVEQFF. In DNA form, the CDR3 reads TGCAGTGCTAGAGATTCGGGTAGCGGGGGGGCCGTTGAGCAGTTCTTC.